The entry below gives a single T cell receptor (beta chain) sequence along with its context. Its antigen is not identified. These data belong to a study of T cell responses to AZD1222 COVID-19 vaccine. Study-wide points: Repertoires were sampled only after the peak T cell response. Baseline serostatus was positive in only a handful of AZD1222 recipients.

TCRdb keeps only in-frame clones here, not all; method: immunoSEQ multiplex PCR. The sample records about 100,000 clones, about 90% being singletons. The V gene lost 2 bases and the J gene lost 2 bases, with 6 bases spanning the gap. The CDR3 length is 13 residues. Germline values: CDR1 SNHLY, CDR2 FYNNEI. This TCR was sampled from an adult in good health. Sequenced material: peripheral blood, taken on day 0 of AZD1222 vaccination. This chain connects TRBV2 to TRBJ1-1; D is uncertain. CDR3 sequence reads: CASSELPNTEAFF. As DNA, the CDR3 is TGTGCCAGCAGTGAACTGCCAAACACTGAAGCTTTCTTT.